One and the same sample provided the 20 T cell receptor beta chains below, sequenced in a study of metastatic and nonmetastatic thyroid tumors. Every patient was untreated before thyroid surgery. TCRdb re-called clones from the PCR reads using MiXCR. The sample carries around 31,000 clones, more than 15% recorded once. Sequenced sample: blood. Every receptor here comes from a female donor with papillary thyroid cancer or a benign thyroid nodule (not recorded which). Some clones in this sample may be carry-over from other donors' samples.

This clone was recorded many times. The V call is TRBV2, the J call TRBJ1-1, with 7 bases that match TRBD1. The CDR3 covers 16 residues. With V trimmed by 6 bases and J by 5 bases, 15 bases remained unmatched. CDR1 and CDR2 from the germline V gene are SNHLY and FYNNEI. The CDR3 reads CASSLWGRGQGTEAFF. CDR3 DNA sequence: TGTGCCAGCAGCCTCTGGGGGAGGGGGCAGGGTACTGAAGCTTTCTTT.

This clone was detected ten times or more. This clone may be a read error of a much larger clone one base away. V gene TRBV20-1 combines with J gene TRBJ1-2; tentatively, D is TRBD1 (5 bases). V dropped 1 base and J dropped 5 bases, with 17 bases sitting between them. The CDR3 loop spans 15 amino acids. Per germline, CDR1 DFQATT and CDR2 SNEGSKA (reference sequence). The CDR3 DNA reads TGCAGTGCTAGAGGGGGCAGGGTTGATTCGTATGGCTACACCTTC. Its protein is CSARGGRVDSYGYTF.

This sequence joins TRBV20-1 and TRBJ1-6, with TRBD1 matching over 9 bases. Looked up from germline, CDR1 is DFQATT and CDR2 is SNEGSKA (reference sequence). This CDR3 spans 15 amino acids. Trimming removed 1 base from V and 2 bases from J; junction bases left unmatched: 0. Written as DNA, the CDR3 is TGCAGTGCTAGAGGACAGGGGGCCTATAATTCACCCCTCCACTTT. It is translated as CSARGQGAYNSPLHF.

Many counts were recorded for this clone. V gene TRBV5-1 combines with J gene TRBJ1-2, with 11 bases lining up with TRBD1. Germline V gene data show CDR1 as SGHRS and CDR2 as YFSETQ. The CDR3 totals 13 residues. V was clipped by 5 bases and J by 9 bases; unmatched bases: 6. CDR3: CASSYGQGASYTF. For the CDR3, the DNA is TGCGCCAGCAGTTATGGACAGGGGGCTAGCTACACCTTC.

In this sample, this clone turned up many times. The chain recombines TRBV19 with TRBJ1-5, with D perhaps TRBD1 (6 bases). The CDR3 consists of 13 residues. The ends were cut back, 4 bases at V and 5 bases at J, with 9 bases in the middle. Germline loops: CDR1 LNHDA, CDR2 SQIVND (reference sequence). The CDR3 sequence is CASSTNRDQPQHF. In nucleotides, the CDR3 is TGTGCCAGTAGTACAAACAGGGATCAGCCCCAGCATTTT.

This clone was seen repeatedly, ten times or more. The chain joins TRBV5-1 to TRBJ2-5; D may be TRBD2 (6 bases). Deletions cut 1 base from V and 5 bases from J, with 18 bases between. Germline values: CDR1 SGHRS, CDR2 YFSETQ. The CDR3 extends over 16 amino acids. The CDR3 DNA follows: TGCGCCAGCAGCTTGAAGGCGGGACCCGACGGCGAGACCCAGTACTTC. As protein: CASSLKAGPDGETQYF.

This clone has just a few counts. The chain uses TRBV6-1 and TRBJ2-7; D is unclear. V lost 3 bases and J lost 2, with 11 bases in between. CDR3 length: 14 amino acids. CDR1 is MNHNS, CDR2 SASEGT, per germline. The CDR3 region is CASSEAAEPYEQYF. CDR3 DNA sequence: TGTGCCAGCAGTGAGGCCGCAGAACCCTACGAGCAGTACTTC.

Comment on this clone: A read error is possible here, since a much larger clone lies one base away. The same CDR3 is also encoded by other DNA sequences in this sample. This sequence joins TRBV5-1 and TRBJ2-5; a weak D match, TRBD1 (5 bases). CDR1 is SGHRS, CDR2 YFSETQ, per germline. Trimming removed 1 base from V and 4 bases from J, with 11 bases in between. The CDR3 is 14 residues long. CDR3: CASSLRQGRETQYF. The CDR3 DNA reads as TGCGCCAGCAGCTTGAGGCAGGGTCGAGAGACCCAGTACTTC.

The chain carries TRBV6-2 or TRBV6-3 and TRBJ2-1; 16 bases line up with TRBD2. This CDR3 is built from 18 residues. Germline V CDR1 and CDR2: MNHEY, SVGEGT. V lost 0 bases to trimming and J lost 7 bases; unmatched junction nucleotides: 6. The CDR3 region has the DNA TGTGCCAGCAGTTACTCGAGAGGGACTAGCGGGGGGGTAAATGAGCAGTTCTTC. Protein product: CASSYSRGTSGGVNEQFF.

The rearrangement uses TRBV20-1 and TRBJ1-5, with a weak D call TRBD1 (6 bases). Germline V gives CDR1 DFQATT, CDR2 SNEGSKA (reference sequence). This CDR3 spans 13 amino acids. Trimming removed 4 bases at V and 6 bases at J, with 13 bases between. The CDR3 coding sequence is TGCAGTGCTAACAGGGAGGCAAGTCAGCCCCAGCATTTT. Residues: CSANREASQPQHF.

This clone has a count of ten or more. The chain is built from TRBV29-1 and TRBJ1-2; 10 nucleotides align to TRBD1. The ends lost 3 bases at V and 8 bases at J; junction bases unmatched: 9. Germline values: CDR1 SQVTM, CDR2 ANQGSEA. The CDR3 length is 14 residues. CDR3 coding DNA: TGCAGCGTTGAGTCGGGACAGGGGTTCTGGGGCTACACCTTC. Protein product: CSVESGQGFWGYTF.

Concerning this clone: Because it lacks the conserved phenylalanine or tryptophan at the end, this CDR3 is likely a read error. This chain joins TRBV20-1 and TRBJ1-5, with unresolved D. CDR1 DFQATT and CDR2 SNEGSKA come from the germline V gene (reference sequence). The CDR3 runs 14 residues. The CDR3 spells CSARSSGSDHPQHL. The CDR3, as DNA: TGCAGTGCTAGGTCGTCGGGGTCGGATCATCCCCAGCATCTT.

The chain employs TRBV18 and TRBJ1-1; 7 bases fit TRBD1. Per the germline V gene, CDR1 is KGHSH and CDR2 is LQKENI. The length of the CDR3 is 14 residues. Trimming took 0 bases from V and 4 from J; bases not matched to a gene: 2. CDR3 protein: CASSPPSGGTEAFF. In DNA, the CDR3 is TGTGCCAGCTCACCACCGTCAGGGGGCACTGAAGCTTTCTTT.

This clone was seen ten or more times. This CDR3 reads CATSVRGGQETQYF. CDR3 nucleotides: TGTGCCACCAGCGTCCGAGGGGGCCAGGAGACCCAGTACTTC. J is TRBJ2-5 and V is TRBV15; 7 bases fit TRBD1. The CDR3 spans 14 residues. Germline assignment: CDR1 LNHNV and CDR2 YYDKDF (reference sequence). The V gene end was trimmed by 5 bases and the J gene end by 5 bases; junction bases not matched to a gene: 8.

V is TRBV4-1 and J is TRBJ2-3; D ambiguous. Germline CDR1 MGHRA, CDR2 YSYEKL. This CDR3 has 16 residues. V gave up 0 bases and J gave up 0 bases, with 10 bases separating them. DNA for the CDR3: TGCGCCAGCAGCCAAGAGCCTCTAACTAGCACAGATACGCAGTATTTT. This encodes CASSQEPLTSTDTQYF.

This clone was seen many times. The same CDR3 also results from other DNA sequences found in this sample. The V call is TRBV5-5, the J call TRBJ1-2; no reliable D call. V dropped 2 bases and J dropped 2 bases, with 10 bases sitting between them. Looked up from germline, CDR1 is SGHKS and CDR2 is YYEKEE (reference sequence). CDR3 length: 14 amino acids. The CDR3 coding sequence is TGTGCCAGCAGCTTACGGAGCCAGAACTATGGCTACACCTTC. This codes for CASSLRSQNYGYTF.

This clone was found many times. The chain uses TRBV10-1 and TRBJ2-3; D ambiguous. Germline loops: CDR1 WNHNN, CDR2 SYGVQD (reference sequence). This CDR3 is 11 amino acids long. Trimming pared 3 bases from V and 6 bases from J, leaving 4 bases between. The CDR3 here is CASSDRDTQYF. The CDR3 DNA reads as TGCGCCAGCAGTGACCGGGATACGCAGTATTTT.

This clone was picked up a small number of times. The germline gene is not matched at one end of the junction; a read error may be the cause. The rearrangement joins TRBV28 to TRBJ2-1; TRBD2 matches at 11 bases. The CDR3 has 15 amino acids. Germline V CDR1 and CDR2: MDHEN, SYDVKM. CDR3 sequence (DNA): TGTGCCAGCAGCTCTATAGCGGGAGGGCCCGGTGAGCAGTTATTC. It encodes CASSSIAGGPGEQLF. Filled out from reference TRBV28 and TRBJ2-1, the complete variable domain reads DVKVTQSSRYLVKRTGEKVFLECVQDMDHENMFWYRQDPGLGLRLIYFSYDVKMKEKGDIPEGYSVSREKKERFSLILESASTNQTSMYLCASSSIAGGPGEQLFGPGTRLTVL.

This chain uses TRBV28 with TRBJ2-7, with D tentatively TRBD1 or TRBD2 (5 bases each). Trimming removed 10 bases at V and 6 bases at J, with 13 bases between. The CDR3 is made up of 11 amino acids. Germline lookup yields CDR1 MDHEN and CDR2 SYDVKM. The CDR3 reads CAIGTTGEQYF. The CDR3 bases are TGTGCCATCGGGACCACCGGCGAGCAGTACTTC.

This clone was counted many times. The chain couples TRBV28 to TRBJ2-7; 8 nucleotides line up with TRBD1. There are 14 residues in the CDR3. Per germline, CDR1 MDHEN and CDR2 SYDVKM. V was pared by 3 bases and J by 5 bases, with 6 bases of the junction left unmatched. The CDR3 reads CASSLAQGAHEQYF. The DNA for the CDR3 is TGTGCCAGCAGTTTGGCCCAGGGGGCCCACGAGCAGTACTTC. The variable domain in full, completed from reference TRBV28 and TRBJ2-7, reads DVKVTQSSRYLVKRTGEKVFLECVQDMDHENMFWYRQDPGLGLRLIYFSYDVKMKEKGDIPEGYSVSREKKERFSLILESASTNQTSMYLCASSLAQGAHEQYFGPGTRLTVT.